This T cell receptor (beta chain) is from a study of post-analysis software for immune sequencing data. General observations from the study: When patients were compared with controls, roughly five TRBV segments were more frequent, TRBV5-6, TRBV5-1 and TRBV20-1 among them. People with multiple sclerosis had a significantly lower normalized Chao1 diversity than controls did.

Unique molecular identifiers were carried by the TCR beta cDNA libraries. The yield from around 1 to 10 million T cells was roughly 500,000 cDNA molecules in total. Each CDR3 protein is one row after TCRdb ran MiXCR on the PCR reads. The table has about 540,000 distinct CDR3 sequences, 34% seen once. Turning to this clonotype: No antigen is known for it.

Germline V gene lookup returns CDR1 SNHLY and CDR2 FYNNEI. J lost 1 base, V lost 8 bases, and 5 bases had no gene match. The CDR3 has 15 residues. V is TRBV2 and J is TRBJ2-5; 12 bases map to TRBD2. Specimen: blood. This receptor was identified in a girl between 2 and 17 years old with multiple sclerosis. The CDR3 spells CASRLAGVVQETQYF. The CDR3 DNA sequence: TGTGCCAGCCGACTAGCGGGGGTTGTCCAAGAGACCCAGTACTTC.